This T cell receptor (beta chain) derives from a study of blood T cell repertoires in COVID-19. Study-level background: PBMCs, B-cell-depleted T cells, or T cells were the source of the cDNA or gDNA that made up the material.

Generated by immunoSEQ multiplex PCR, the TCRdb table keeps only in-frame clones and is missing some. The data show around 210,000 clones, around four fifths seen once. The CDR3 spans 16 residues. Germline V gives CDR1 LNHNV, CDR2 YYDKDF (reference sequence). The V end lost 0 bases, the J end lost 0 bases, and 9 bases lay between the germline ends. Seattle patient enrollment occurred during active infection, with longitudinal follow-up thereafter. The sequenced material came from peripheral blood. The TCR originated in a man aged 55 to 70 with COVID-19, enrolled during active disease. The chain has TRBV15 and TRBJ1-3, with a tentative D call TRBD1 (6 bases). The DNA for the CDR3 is TGTGCCACCAGCAGAGAGGCCAGGGGCTCTGGAAACACCATATATTTT. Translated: CATSREARGSGNTIYF. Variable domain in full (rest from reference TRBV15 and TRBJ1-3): DAMVIQNPRYQVTQFGKPVTLSCSQTLNHNVMYWYQQKSSQAPKLLFHYYDKDFNNEADTPDNFQSRRPNTSFCFLDIRSPGLGDTAMYLCATSREARGSGNTIYFGEGSWLTVV.